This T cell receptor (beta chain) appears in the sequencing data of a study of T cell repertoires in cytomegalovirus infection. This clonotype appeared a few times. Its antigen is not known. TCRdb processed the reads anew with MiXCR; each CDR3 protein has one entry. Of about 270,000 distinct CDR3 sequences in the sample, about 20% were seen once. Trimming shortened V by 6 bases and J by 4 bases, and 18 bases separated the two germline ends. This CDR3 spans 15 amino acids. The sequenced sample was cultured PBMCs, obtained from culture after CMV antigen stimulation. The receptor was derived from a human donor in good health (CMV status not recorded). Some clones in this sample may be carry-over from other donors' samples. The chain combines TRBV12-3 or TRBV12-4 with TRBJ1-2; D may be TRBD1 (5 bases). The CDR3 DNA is TGTGCCAGCAGCCCAGCGGGGGAATTAAGCTATGGCTACACCTTC. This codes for CASSPAGELSYGYTF.